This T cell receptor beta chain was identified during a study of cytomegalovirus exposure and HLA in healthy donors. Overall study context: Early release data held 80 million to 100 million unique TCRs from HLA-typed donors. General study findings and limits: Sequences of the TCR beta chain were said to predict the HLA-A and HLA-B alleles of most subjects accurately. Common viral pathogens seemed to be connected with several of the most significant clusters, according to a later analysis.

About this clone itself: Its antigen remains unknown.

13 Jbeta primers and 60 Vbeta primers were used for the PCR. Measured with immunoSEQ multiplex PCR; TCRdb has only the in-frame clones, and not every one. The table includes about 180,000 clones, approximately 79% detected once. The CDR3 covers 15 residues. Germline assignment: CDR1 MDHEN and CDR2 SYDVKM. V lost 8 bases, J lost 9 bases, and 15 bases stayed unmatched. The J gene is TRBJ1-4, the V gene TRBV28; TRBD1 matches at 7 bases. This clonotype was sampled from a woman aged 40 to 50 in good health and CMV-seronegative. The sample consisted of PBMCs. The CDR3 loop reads CASRLTGDRIKKLFF. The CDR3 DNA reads TGTGCCAGCCGCCTTACAGGGGATCGAATAAAAAAACTGTTTTTT.